This TCR beta chain was recovered during a study of OX40 agonist ivuxolimab in advanced cancers. Assay used: immunoSEQ multiplex PCR; TCRdb lists only in-frame clones, some missing. Altogether about 18,000 clones are present, roughly 72% being singletons, with the ten largest covering about 24%. Germline V gene lookup returns CDR1 SNHLY and CDR2 FYNNEI. V shed 4 bases, J shed 5 bases, and the junction held 8 bases outside the gene matches. The CDR3 has 15 amino acids. Sequencing used CD4+ or CD8+ T cells sorted from blood, obtained in a trial of the OX40 agonist ivuxolimab. This TCR came from an adult with an advanced solid tumor such as melanoma, head and neck, liver or kidney cancer. V and J are TRBV2 and TRBJ2-5, with 9 bases aligning to TRBD2. The CDR3 protein is CASSGLAGKGETQYF. The CDR3 DNA follows: TGTGCCAGCAGTGGCCTAGCGGGGAAGGGCGAGACCCAGTACTTC.